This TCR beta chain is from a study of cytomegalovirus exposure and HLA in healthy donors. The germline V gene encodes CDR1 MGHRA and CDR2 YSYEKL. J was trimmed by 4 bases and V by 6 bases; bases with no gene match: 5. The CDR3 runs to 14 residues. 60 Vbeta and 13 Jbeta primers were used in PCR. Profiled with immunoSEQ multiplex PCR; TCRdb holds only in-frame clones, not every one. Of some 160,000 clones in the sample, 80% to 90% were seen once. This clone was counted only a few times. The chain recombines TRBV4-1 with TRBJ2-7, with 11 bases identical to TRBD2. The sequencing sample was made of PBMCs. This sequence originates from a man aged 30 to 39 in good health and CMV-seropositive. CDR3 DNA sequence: TGCGCCAGCAGTCTGACTAGCGGGACGTACGAGCAGTACTTC. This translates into CASSLTSGTYEQYF.